This TCR beta chain originates from a study of early T cells in non-severe SARS-CoV-2 infection. This clonotype was recorded a few times. MiXCR, applied by TCRdb to the 5' RACE reads, yields one record per CDR3 protein. The repertoire holds tens of thousands of distinct CDR3 sequences, roughly 8.8% seen once, with less than 25% in the top ten. V was trimmed by 8 bases and J by 2 bases, leaving 15 bases between them. This CDR3 spans 15 amino acids. Germline V lookup: CDR1 SNHLY, CDR2 FYNNEI. The sequence derives from an adult who was a healthcare worker with PCR-confirmed SARS-CoV-2 infection or an uninfected control (not recorded which). The sequenced sample consisted of whole blood. The rearrangement links TRBV2 to TRBJ2-2; the D gene is possibly TRBD2 (5 bases). CDR3 in amino acids: CASRGIGVNTGELFF. DNA for the CDR3: TGTGCCAGCCGGGGAATCGGAGTCAACACCGGGGAGCTGTTTTTT.